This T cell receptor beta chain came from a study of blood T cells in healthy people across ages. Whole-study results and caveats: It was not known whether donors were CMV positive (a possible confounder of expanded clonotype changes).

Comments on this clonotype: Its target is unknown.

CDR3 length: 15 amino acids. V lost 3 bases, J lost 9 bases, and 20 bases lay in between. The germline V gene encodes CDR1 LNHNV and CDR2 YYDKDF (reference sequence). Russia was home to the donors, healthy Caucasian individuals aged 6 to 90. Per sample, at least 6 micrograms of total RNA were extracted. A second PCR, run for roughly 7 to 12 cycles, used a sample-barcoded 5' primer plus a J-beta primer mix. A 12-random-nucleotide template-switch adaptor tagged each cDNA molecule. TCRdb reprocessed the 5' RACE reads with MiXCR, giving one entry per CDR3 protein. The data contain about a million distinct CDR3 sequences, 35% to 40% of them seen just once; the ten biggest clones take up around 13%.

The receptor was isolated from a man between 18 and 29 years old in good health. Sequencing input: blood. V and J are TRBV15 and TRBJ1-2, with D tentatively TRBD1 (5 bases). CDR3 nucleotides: TGTGCCACCAGCAGGGAAGAGGGGTGGGGAGGTAGCTACACCTTC. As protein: CATSREEGWGGSYTF.